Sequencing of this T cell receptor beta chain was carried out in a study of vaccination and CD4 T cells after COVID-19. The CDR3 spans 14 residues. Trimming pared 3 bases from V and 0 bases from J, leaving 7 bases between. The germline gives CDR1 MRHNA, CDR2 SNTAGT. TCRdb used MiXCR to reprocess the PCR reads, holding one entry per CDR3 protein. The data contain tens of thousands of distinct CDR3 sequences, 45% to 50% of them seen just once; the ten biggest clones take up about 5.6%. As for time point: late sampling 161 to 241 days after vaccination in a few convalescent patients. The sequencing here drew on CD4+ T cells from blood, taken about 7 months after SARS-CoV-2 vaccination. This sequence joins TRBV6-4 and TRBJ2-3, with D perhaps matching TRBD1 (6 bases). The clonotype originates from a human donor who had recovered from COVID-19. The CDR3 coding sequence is TGTGCCAGCAGTGAGGGGGCTAGCACAGATACGCAGTATTTT. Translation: CASSEGASTDTQYF.